The 25 T cell receptor beta chains listed next were all sequenced from one sample in a study of CD8 T cells in ankylosing spondylitis (dated by TCRdb to the late 2010s). Beyond this particular receptor, the publication reports: Blood from ankylosing spondylitis patients appeared to be characterized by a TCR beta motif made up of 8 or 9 highly homologous amino acid variants.

The library was obtained by 5' RACE. TCRdb shows the sequencer as Illumina HiSeq 2500. TCRdb handled the public reads itself, with Q25 trimming in fastp and clone calling in MiXCR, and kept productive beta chains. Each CDR3 protein gets just one entry, which takes the most common genes and DNA from the rows behind it. The sample table holds around 490,000 distinct CDR3 sequences, of which approximately 5.3% were seen once. The leading ten clones occupy under 4.5% of the sample. No antigens are known for them. What was sequenced was blood, either unsorted or a sorted T cell fraction (not recorded which). The receptor source for this set is a male donor with ankylosing spondylitis.

This clonotype was counted at least ten times. The chain is built from TRBV7-8 and TRBJ2-3, with 11 bases aligning to TRBD2. This CDR3 region has 18 residues. The germline V gene has CDR1 SGHVS and CDR2 FQNEAQ. Trimming removed 3 bases from V and 6 bases from J; junction bases left unmatched: 14. CDR3 DNA: TGTGCCAGCAGCTTGCAACTAGCGGGGGTCCCCTATATGGATACGCAGTATTTT. Its translation: CASSLQLAGVPYMDTQYF.

This clonotype was observed a handful of times. The chain recombines TRBV4-2 with TRBJ1-4; 7 bases agree with TRBD1. This CDR3 region has 13 residues. The J segment lost 5 bases and the V segment lost 8 bases, leaving 5 bases of the junction unmatched. Germline V CDR1 and CDR2: LGHNA, YNFKEQ. CDR3 protein: CASRPGQNEKLFF. CDR3 DNA sequence: TGTGCCAGCCGCCCGGGACAGAATGAAAAACTGTTTTTT.

At least ten counts were recorded for this clonotype. The CDR3 carries no conserved terminal phenylalanine or tryptophan, so it likely arises from a read error. No DNA is shown, since the ends of the CDR3 on it are uncertain; the CDR3 is the one TCRdb lists. This chain links TRBV6-5 with TRBJ1-1; the table's D call, TRBD1, has no DNA check behind it. Inclusive of both ends, the CDR3 amounts to 12 amino acids. Germline CDR1 and CDR2: MNHEY and SVGAGI. The CDR3 sequence: CASSYPGGGRVV.

Many counts were recorded for this clonotype. The chain links TRBV5-5 to TRBJ2-7, with 9 bases lining up with TRBD1. The CDR3 has 16 amino acids. Per the germline V gene, CDR1 is SGHKS and CDR2 is YYEKEE (reference sequence). With V trimmed by 4 bases and J by 3 bases, 11 bases remained unmatched. CDR3 amino acids: CASSRGVDRGIYEQYF. CDR3 nucleotides: TGTGCCAGCAGCAGGGGTGTCGACAGGGGGATCTACGAGCAGTACTTC.

The sample holds many counts of this clonotype. The chain carries TRBV9 and TRBJ2-1; possibly TRBD2 for D (7 bases). Trimming pared 4 bases from V and 8 bases from J, leaving 19 bases between. Germline V gives CDR1 SGDLS, CDR2 YYNGEE. The CDR3 is 15 residues long. CDR3 protein: CASSLEGGLFHEQFF. The CDR3 region has the DNA TGTGCCAGCAGCTTGGAGGGGGGGCTTTTCCATGAGCAGTTCTTC.

This clonotype was seen ten or more times. The chain recombines TRBV5-5 with TRBJ2-5; 8 bases agree with TRBD1. This CDR3 contains 15 residues. V dropped 0 bases and J dropped 2; count of bases not matched to a gene: 3. Germline CDR1 SGHKS, CDR2 YYEKEE (reference sequence). CDR3 sequence (DNA): TGTGCCAGCAGCTTGGGGACAGGGCGGCAAGAGACCCAGTACTTC. Protein sequence: CASSLGTGRQETQYF.

This clonotype was found many times. V usage is TRBV9 and J usage is TRBJ2-1; 10 bases are shared with TRBD2. The V segment lost 4 bases and the J segment 7 bases; nucleotides outside the gene matches: 14. In germline, CDR1 is SGDLS, CDR2 YYNGEE. The CDR3 totals 17 residues. The CDR3 loop reads CASSSTGSGGAANEQFF. In nucleotides, the CDR3 is TGTGCCAGCAGCTCCACCGGGAGCGGGGGGGCGGCTAATGAGCAGTTCTTC.

This clonotype was observed many times. This chain connects TRBV20-1 to TRBJ2-3, with 7 bases aligning to TRBD2. The CDR3 length is 18 residues. Trimming at V came to 0 bases and at J to 0 bases, leaving 12 bases not matched to a gene. The germline CDR1 and CDR2 sequences are DFQATT and SNEGSKA (reference sequence). CDR3 in DNA: TGCAGTGCTAGAGATGGAACGGGAGGTCACCCTAGCACAGATACGCAGTATTTT. This encodes CSARDGTGGHPSTDTQYF.

This clonotype was seen ten or more times. The rearrangement joins TRBV10-3 to TRBJ2-7; unclear D gene. This CDR3 has 11 residues. The germline CDR1 and CDR2 sequences are ENHRY and SYGVKD. Trimming left V 3 bases short and J 7 bases short, with 7 bases between. The CDR3 nucleotides are TGTGCCATCAGTGATCTAGGGGAGCAGTACTTC. The encoded protein is CAISDLGEQYF.

This clonotype was counted many times. The rearrangement uses TRBV28 and TRBJ1-1; 7 bases are a match to TRBD1. The CDR3 is made up of 13 amino acids. Germline trimming cut 6 bases from V and 6 bases from J; bases unmatched to any gene: 7. In germline, CDR1 is MDHEN, CDR2 SYDVKM. CDR3 DNA sequence: TGTGCCAGCAGCCGAGGGACAGTGGCTGAAGCTTTCTTT. Amino acids: CASSRGTVAEAFF.

In its sample, this clonotype was seen many times. J is TRBJ1-6 and V is TRBV15; D not certain. V lost 2 bases and J 14 bases, leaving 10 bases between the germline ends. Germline lookup yields CDR1 LNHNV and CDR2 YYDKDF (reference sequence). The CDR3 is made up of 12 amino acids. CDR3 amino acids: CATSRSSGTLHF. The CDR3 DNA is TGTGCCACCAGCAGATCCTCCGGGACCCTCCACTTT.

In this sample, this clonotype turned up many times. The V gene is TRBV9, the J gene TRBJ1-1; D gene uncertain. Germline CDR1 SGDLS, CDR2 YYNGEE. Trimming removed 1 base from V and 1 base from J, with 11 bases in between. The CDR3 contains 15 residues. CDR3 nucleotides: TGTGCCAGCAGCGTACTGGGATCGGGGAACACTGAAGCTTTCTTT. Protein product: CASSVLGSGNTEAFF.

This clonotype was counted at least ten times. The chain recombines TRBV6-5 with TRBJ2-3, with D perhaps matching TRBD2 (5 bases). The germline V and J ends were trimmed by 0 bases and 8 bases, with 9 bases remaining between them. Germline V gene lookup returns CDR1 MNHEY and CDR2 SVGAGI. The CDR3 runs 13 residues. The CDR3 DNA sequence: TGTGCCAGCAGTTACTCGAGGGCGGGTACGCAGTATTTT. Amino acids: CASSYSRAGTQYF.

The sample holds many counts of this clonotype. The J gene is TRBJ2-7, the V gene TRBV20-1; D unclear. The CDR3 totals 12 residues. V gave up 5 bases and J gave up 3 bases, with 11 bases separating them. In germline, CDR1 is DFQATT, CDR2 SNEGSKA (reference sequence). CDR3 bases: TGCAGTGCTGCCTTTTTGGGCTACGAGCAGTACTTC. As protein: CSAAFLGYEQYF.

This clonotype was seen many times. V gene TRBV9 combines with J gene TRBJ2-3; D perhaps matches TRBD2 (5 bases). Germline CDR1 and CDR2: SGDLS and YYNGEE. V was shortened by 3 bases and J by 2 bases, with 10 bases between the two germline ends. This CDR3 comprises 14 residues. The CDR3 DNA follows: TGTGCCAGCAGCGCCTCGGGGTACACAGATACGCAGTATTTT. This codes for CASSASGYTDTQYF. Full variable domain (rest looked up from reference TRBV9 and TRBJ2-3): DSGVTQTPKHLITATGQRVTLRCSPRSGDLSVYWYQQSLDQGLQFLIQYYNGEERAKGNILERFSAQQFPDLHSELNLSSLELGDSALYFCASSASGYTDTQYFGPGTRLTVL.

Many counts were recorded for this clonotype. The chain is built from TRBV20-1 and TRBJ1-2, with TRBD1 identical over 9 bases. The V segment lost 6 bases and the J segment 5 bases; nucleotides outside the gene matches: 7. Looked up from germline, CDR1 is DFQATT and CDR2 is SNEGSKA (reference sequence). The CDR3 is made up of 13 amino acids. CDR3 protein: CSATQGARYGYTF. The DNA for the CDR3 is TGCAGTGCGACACAGGGGGCGCGGTATGGCTACACCTTC.

The V call is TRBV5-1, the J call TRBJ2-1; TRBD1 matches at 10 bases. The length of the CDR3 is 15 residues. Per germline, CDR1 SGHRS and CDR2 YFSETQ. Trimming took 7 bases from V and 8 from J; bases not matched to a gene: 12. The DNA of the CDR3 is TGCGCCAGCTCCCTGACAGGGGGCCAAGCGGATGAGCAGTTCTTC. Protein product: CASSLTGGQADEQFF.

This clonotype appeared many times. The rearrangement joins TRBV5-1 to TRBJ2-7; 10 nucleotides match TRBD2. There are 17 residues in the CDR3. Germline V gives CDR1 SGHRS, CDR2 YFSETQ. The V gene end was trimmed by 4 bases and the J gene end by 2 bases; junction bases not matched to a gene: 12. CDR3 nucleotides: TGCGCCAGCAGCCGAAGGACTAGCGGACCTTCGACCTACGAGCAGTACTTC. The encoded protein is CASSRRTSGPSTYEQYF.

This clonotype was found many times. The V gene is TRBV5-1, the J gene TRBJ1-1; 8 bases agree with TRBD1. Unmatched junction bases numbered 7, after V lost 2 bases and J lost 4 bases. CDR1 SGHRS and CDR2 YFSETQ come from the germline V gene. This CDR3 is 15 amino acids long. In DNA, the CDR3 is TGCGCCAGCAGCTTTGGGGCAGGGGGCATCACTGAAGCTTTCTTT. Translation: CASSFGAGGITEAFF.

This clonotype occurred once. The chain joins TRBV4-3 to TRBJ2-1; D not resolved. The CDR3 is 17 amino acids. Germline V gene sequence: CDR1 LGHNA, CDR2 YSLEER. V was clipped by 0 bases and J by 6 bases, with 18 bases between them. The CDR3 loop reads CASSQDHEGWRSNEQFF. CDR3 in DNA: TGCGCCAGCAGCCAAGATCATGAAGGTTGGCGGTCCAATGAGCAGTTCTTC.

There are many counts of this clonotype. The chain is built from TRBV7-2 and TRBJ1-1; D not certain. Germline V gene lookup returns CDR1 SGHTA and CDR2 FQGNSA. The V end lost 2 bases, the J end lost 0 bases, and 16 bases lay between the germline ends. The CDR3 runs to 17 residues. In DNA, the CDR3 is TGTGCCAGCAGCTTACCCTCACACGGAATCTTGAACACTGAAGCTTTCTTT. It yields the protein CASSLPSHGILNTEAFF.

This clonotype was picked up many times. The chain recombines TRBV29-1 with TRBJ1-1; possible D gene TRBD1, 5 bases. CDR3 length: 12 amino acids. Trimming removed 2 bases from V and 3 bases from J, with 7 bases in between. Germline V gene data show CDR1 as SQVTM and CDR2 as ANQGSEA. The CDR3 DNA is TGCAGCGTTGAAAACAGGTACACTGAAGCTTTCTTT. As protein: CSVENRYTEAFF.

The table lists this clonotype with many counts. CDR3 DNA: TGTGCCAGCAGTTCTTACGGAGCAACTAATGAAAAACTGTTTTTT. It codes for CASSSYGATNEKLFF. The chain employs TRBV12-3 or TRBV12-4 and TRBJ1-4; no firm D call. Trimming removed 4 bases from V and 0 bases from J, with 9 bases in between. The CDR3 consists of 15 residues.

This clonotype appeared many times. The V gene is TRBV6-5, the J gene TRBJ1-2; possibly TRBD1 for D (6 bases). Trimming took 2 bases from V and 8 from J, leaving 6 bases between them. Germline-derived CDR1 and CDR2 are MNHEY and SVGAGI. The CDR3 is made up of 11 amino acids. This CDR3 is CASSYGGGYTF. CDR3 bases: TGTGCCAGCAGTTACGGGGGCGGCTACACCTTC.

The chain uses TRBV20-1 and TRBJ2-7; possibly TRBD1 or TRBD2 for D (6 bases each). The CDR3 has 17 residues. Trimming took 1 base from V and 2 from J, leaving 21 bases between them. Per germline, CDR1 DFQATT and CDR2 SNEGSKA (reference sequence). Here the CDR3 DNA reads TGCAGTGCTAGAGCGAACCAGAGGGGGGCGTGGCCCTACGAGCAGTACTTC. It encodes CSARANQRGAWPYEQYF.